Listed here are 17 T cell receptor beta chains from one sample, sequenced in a study of blood T cell repertoires in COVID-19. Sequencing was performed with immunoSEQ multiplex PCR; in TCRdb, only in-frame clones are kept and a portion is missing. Altogether fewer than 200,000 clones are present, around 86% being singletons, with the ten largest covering about 22%. Sequenced input: PBMCs or T cells enriched from blood (not recorded which). All receptors come from a middle-aged woman in a cohort exposed to, infected with or recovered from COVID-19 (not recorded which).

This clone was detected a few times. The V and J genes are TRBV9 and TRBJ2-3; 7 positions agree with TRBD2. With 5 bases clipped from V and 4 bases from J, the junction kept 10 bases outside the gene matches. The length of the CDR3 is 15 residues. CDR1 SGDLS and CDR2 YYNGEE come from the germline V gene. The CDR3 region has the DNA TGTGCCAGCAGGAAGCGGGACTCGAACTCAGATACGCAGTATTTT. Translating it yields CASRKRDSNSDTQYF. The variable domain in full, completed from reference TRBV9 and TRBJ2-3, reads DSGVTQTPKHLITATGQRVTLRCSPRSGDLSVYWYQQSLDQGLQFLIQYYNGEERAKGNILERFSAQQFPDLHSELNLSSLELGDSALYFCASRKRDSNSDTQYFGPGTRLTVL.

The chain employs TRBV2 and TRBJ1-4; D not resolved. This CDR3 spans 13 amino acids. The germline CDR1 and CDR2 sequences are SNHLY and FYNNEI. Trimming removed 0 bases from V and 12 bases from J, with 11 bases in between. CDR3 nucleotides: TGTGCCAGCAGTGAAGCGGTCGCCAGGCAACTGTTTTTT. It yields the protein CASSEAVARQLFF.

The chain recombines TRBV25-1 with TRBJ1-1; D uncertain. The CDR3 has 13 amino acids. Trimming left V 1 base short and J 9 bases short, with 12 bases between. Germline V lookup: CDR1 MGHDK, CDR2 SYGVNS. The CDR3 DNA is TGTGCCAGCAGTGAATTTGGTGCGGGAAAAGCTTTCTTT. Protein: CASSEFGAGKAFF.

The V and J genes are TRBV7-6 and TRBJ2-5; unclear D gene. Looked up from germline, CDR1 is SGHVS and CDR2 is FNYEAQ. The CDR3 has 14 amino acids. The germline V and J ends were trimmed by 8 bases and 2 bases, with 15 bases remaining between them. The CDR3 here is CASVPMVEQETQYF. CDR3 bases: TGTGCCAGCGTACCCATGGTGGAGCAAGAGACCCAGTACTTC.

This chain joins TRBV18 and TRBJ2-7; 8 nucleotides line up with TRBD2. The CDR3 is 13 amino acids. The germline V gene encodes CDR1 KGHSH and CDR2 LQKENI. V lost 3 bases and J lost 5; bases outside the gene matches: 3. The CDR3 is CASSPSGGNEQYF. In nucleotides, the CDR3 is TGTGCCAGCTCACCGTCGGGGGGGAACGAGCAGTACTTC.

A few counts support this clone. The chain joins TRBV27 to TRBJ1-2; TRBD1 is a possible D gene (6 bases). Trimming stripped 0 bases from V and 6 bases from J, with 11 bases between. The CDR3 contains 14 residues. CDR1 is MNHEY and CDR2 is SMNVEV in the germline V gene (reference sequence). CDR3 loop: CASSLSPRGDGYTF. CDR3 nucleotides: TGTGCCAGCAGTTTATCGCCCAGGGGCGATGGCTACACCTTC.

J is TRBJ2-1 and V is TRBV27, with 8 positions matching TRBD1. With 5 bases clipped from V and 9 bases from J, the junction kept 15 bases outside the gene matches. The length of the CDR3 is 16 residues. CDR1 MNHEY and CDR2 SMNVEV come from the germline V gene (reference sequence). CDR3 nucleotides: TGTGCCAGCAGTCCTCCCGGGACAGGCCGTGGGGGTGAGCAGTTCTTC. Protein: CASSPPGTGRGGEQFF.

The chain has TRBV5-5 and TRBJ2-3, with D maybe TRBD1 (6 bases). V gave up 4 bases and J gave up 0 bases, with 12 bases separating them. Germline values: CDR1 SGHKS, CDR2 YYEKEE (reference sequence). The CDR3 has 15 residues. The CDR3 DNA reads as TGTGCCAGCAGCCCGTGGACAGCTAGCACAGATACGCAGTATTTT. It translates to CASSPWTASTDTQYF.

This chain uses TRBV13 with TRBJ2-7; maybe TRBD2 (5 bases). The germline V gene encodes CDR1 PRHDT and CDR2 FYEKMQ (reference sequence). The CDR3 length is 17 residues. The V end was cut by 4 bases, the J end by 1 base, with 20 bases between. The CDR3 nucleotides are TGTGCCAGCAGCTCTAGAGGGTGGGGTTTATCTTCCTACGAGCAGTACTTC. Protein: CASSSRGWGLSSYEQYF. The whole variable domain, remainder taken from reference TRBV13 and TRBJ2-7, is AAGVIQSPRHLIKEKRETATLKCYPIPRHDTVYWYQQGPGQDPQFLISFYEKMQSDKGSIPDRFSAQQFSDYHSELNMSSLELGDSALYFCASSSRGWGLSSYEQYFGPGTRLTVT.

The J gene is TRBJ2-1, the V gene TRBV9; 7 nucleotides line up with TRBD2. The V gene end was trimmed by 4 bases and the J gene end by 4 bases; junction bases not matched to a gene: 5. The CDR3 covers 14 residues. Germline CDR1 reads SGDLS; CDR2 reads YYNGEE. The CDR3 nucleotides are TGTGCCAGCAGCCCCGCGGGGGTGTACAATGAGCAGTTCTTC. Translation gives CASSPAGVYNEQFF.

The chain joins TRBV6-5 to TRBJ1-2; no reliable D call. The CDR3 is 14 amino acids. Germline V gene data show CDR1 as MNHEY and CDR2 as SVGAGI. V lost 2 bases and J lost 2, with 9 bases in between. CDR3 amino acids: CASSYEGGNYGYTF. CDR3 sequence (DNA): TGTGCCAGCAGTTACGAGGGCGGCAACTATGGCTACACCTTC.

This rearrangement joins TRBV7-9 to TRBJ1-6, with 9 bases fitting TRBD1. The CDR3 totals 15 residues. Germline CDR1 reads SEHNR; CDR2 reads FQNEAQ (reference sequence). Trimming removed 3 bases from V and 8 bases from J; junction bases left unmatched: 5. The CDR3 DNA follows: TGTGCCAGCAGCTTTCCCAGGACAGGGGATTCACCCCTCCACTTT. Amino acids: CASSFPRTGDSPLHF.

The V and J genes are TRBV29-1 and TRBJ2-5; D not resolved. The V gene's germline CDR1 is SQVTM and CDR2 ANQGSEA. V was shortened by 4 bases and J by 2 bases, with 8 bases between the two germline ends. The CDR3 spans 12 residues. CDR3 in DNA: TGCAGCGTTGGTCCCTTACAAGAGACCCAGTACTTC. Translating gives CSVGPLQETQYF.

CDR3 in DNA: TGCGCCAGCAGCCATTCCGGGACAGGGTCCTACGAGCAGTACTTC. Translated: CASSHSGTGSYEQYF. The V and J genes are TRBV4-1 and TRBJ2-7; 9 bases are a match to TRBD1. The CDR3 has 15 residues. Germline V gives CDR1 MGHRA, CDR2 YSYEKL. V was clipped by 3 bases and J by 1 base; unmatched bases: 4.

The chain links TRBV19 to TRBJ2-7, with TRBD1 matching 7 bases. Germline V CDR1 and CDR2: LNHDA, SQIVND (reference sequence). This CDR3 spans 13 amino acids. V lost 3 bases and J lost 1; bases outside the gene matches: 0. CDR3 sequence: CASSMGQSYEQYF. CDR3 in DNA: TGTGCCAGTAGTATGGGACAGTCCTACGAGCAGTACTTC.

The rearrangement links TRBV9 to TRBJ2-3; 10 bases are shared with TRBD2. The CDR3 is made up of 15 amino acids. J lost 11 bases, V lost 0 bases, and 9 bases had no gene match. Germline V gene lookup returns CDR1 SGDLS and CDR2 YYNGEE. The CDR3 nucleotides read TGTGCCAGCAGCGTAGATGGATCTAGCGGGGGTGGGCAGTATTTT. Translating it yields CASSVDGSSGGGQYF.

This clone was recorded once. This chain links TRBV2 with TRBJ1-3; D unclear. The CDR3 contains 14 residues. Germline CDR1 SNHLY, CDR2 FYNNEI. V was cut by 3 bases and J by 4 bases, with 10 bases left in between. The CDR3 loop is CASSEVHSGNTIYF. The CDR3 DNA is TGTGCCAGCAGTGAGGTCCACTCCGGAAACACCATATATTTT.